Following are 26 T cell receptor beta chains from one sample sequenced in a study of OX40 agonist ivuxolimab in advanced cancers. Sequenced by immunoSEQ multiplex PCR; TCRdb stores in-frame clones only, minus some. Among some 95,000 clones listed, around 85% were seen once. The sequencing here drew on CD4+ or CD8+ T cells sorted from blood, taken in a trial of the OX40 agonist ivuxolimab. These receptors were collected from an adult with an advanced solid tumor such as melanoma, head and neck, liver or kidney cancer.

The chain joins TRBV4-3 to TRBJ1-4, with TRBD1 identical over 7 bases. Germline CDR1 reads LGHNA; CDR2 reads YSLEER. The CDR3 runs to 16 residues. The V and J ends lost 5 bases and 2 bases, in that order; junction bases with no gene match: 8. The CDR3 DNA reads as TGCGCCAGCAGCTTTGAGGCGACAGGGACTAATGAAAAACTGTTTTTT. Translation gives CASSFEATGTNEKLFF.

Written as DNA, the CDR3 is TGTGCCAGTAGTAAAAACCAACTTCCTATGGGCTACACCTTC. Encoded protein: CASSKNQLPMGYTF. The gene calls are TRBV19 and TRBJ1-2; D not certain. This CDR3 is built from 14 residues. Germline V gives CDR1 LNHDA, CDR2 SQIVND (reference sequence). The germline V and J ends were trimmed by 4 bases and 8 bases, with 17 bases remaining between them.

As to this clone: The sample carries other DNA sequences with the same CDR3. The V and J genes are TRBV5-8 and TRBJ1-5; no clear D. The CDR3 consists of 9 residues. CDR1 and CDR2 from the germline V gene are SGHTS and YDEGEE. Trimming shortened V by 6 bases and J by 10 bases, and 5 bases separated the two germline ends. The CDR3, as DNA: TGTGCCAGCACCCAACCCCAGCATTTT. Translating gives CASTQPQHF. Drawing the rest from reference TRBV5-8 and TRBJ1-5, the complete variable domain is EAGVTQSPTHLIKTRGQQATLRCSPISGHTSVYWYQQALGLGLQFLLWYDEGEERNRGNFPPRFSGRQFPNYSSELNVNALELEDSALYLCASTQPQHFGDGTRLSIL.

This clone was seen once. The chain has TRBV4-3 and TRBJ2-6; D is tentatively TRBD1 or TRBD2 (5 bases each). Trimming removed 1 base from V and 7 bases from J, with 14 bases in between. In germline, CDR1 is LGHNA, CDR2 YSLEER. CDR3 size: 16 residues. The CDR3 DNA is TGCGCCAGCAGCCAAGGGGGTCGGGACGGAGCCAACGTCCTGACTTTC. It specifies CASSQGGRDGANVLTF.

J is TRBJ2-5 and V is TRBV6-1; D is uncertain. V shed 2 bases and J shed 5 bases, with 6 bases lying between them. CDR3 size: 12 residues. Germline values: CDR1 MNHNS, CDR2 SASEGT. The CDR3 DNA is TGTGCCAGCAGTGAATTTGGTGAGACCCAGTACTTC. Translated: CASSEFGETQYF.

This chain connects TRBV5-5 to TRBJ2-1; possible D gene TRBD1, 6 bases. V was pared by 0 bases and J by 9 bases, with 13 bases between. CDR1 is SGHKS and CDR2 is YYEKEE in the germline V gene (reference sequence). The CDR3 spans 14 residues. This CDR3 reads CASSLGAGAGEQFF. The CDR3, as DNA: TGTGCCAGCAGCTTGGGGGCAGGGGCAGGTGAGCAGTTCTTC.

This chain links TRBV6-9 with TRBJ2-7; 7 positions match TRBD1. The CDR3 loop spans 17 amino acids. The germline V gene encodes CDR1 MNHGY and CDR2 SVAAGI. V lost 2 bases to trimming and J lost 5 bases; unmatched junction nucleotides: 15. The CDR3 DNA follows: TGTGCCAGCAGTTATCGGTCGGCAGGGGGTACCCTACACGAGCAGTACTTC. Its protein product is CASSYRSAGGTLHEQYF.

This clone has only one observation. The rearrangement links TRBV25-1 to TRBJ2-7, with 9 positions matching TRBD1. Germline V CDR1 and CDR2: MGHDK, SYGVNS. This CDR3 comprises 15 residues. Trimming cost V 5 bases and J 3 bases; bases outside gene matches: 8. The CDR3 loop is CASSPRQGVHYEQYF. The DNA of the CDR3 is TGTGCCAGCAGTCCCCGACAGGGGGTACACTACGAGCAGTACTTC.

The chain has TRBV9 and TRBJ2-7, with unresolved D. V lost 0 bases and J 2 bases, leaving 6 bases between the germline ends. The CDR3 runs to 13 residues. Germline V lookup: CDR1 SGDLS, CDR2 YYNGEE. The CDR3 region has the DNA TGTGCCAGCAGCGTAGACACCGCCTACGAGCAGTACTTC. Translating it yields CASSVDTAYEQYF.

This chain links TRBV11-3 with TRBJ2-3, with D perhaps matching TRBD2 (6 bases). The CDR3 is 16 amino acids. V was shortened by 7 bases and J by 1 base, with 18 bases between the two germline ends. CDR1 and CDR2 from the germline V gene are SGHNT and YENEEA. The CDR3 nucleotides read TGTGCCAGCAACAATTACCTCGGGGGTGGCACAGATACGCAGTATTTT. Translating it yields CASNNYLGGGTDTQYF.

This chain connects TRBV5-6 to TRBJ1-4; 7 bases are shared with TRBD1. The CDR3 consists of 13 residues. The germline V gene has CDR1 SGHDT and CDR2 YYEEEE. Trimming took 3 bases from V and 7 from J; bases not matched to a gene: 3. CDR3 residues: CASSYRDSEKLFF. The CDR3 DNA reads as TGTGCCAGCAGCTACCGGGACAGTGAAAAACTGTTTTTT.

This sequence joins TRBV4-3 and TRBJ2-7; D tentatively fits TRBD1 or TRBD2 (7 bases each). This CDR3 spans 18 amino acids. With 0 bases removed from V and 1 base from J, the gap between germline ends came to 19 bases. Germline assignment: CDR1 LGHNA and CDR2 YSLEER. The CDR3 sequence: CASSQDLSGQGGSYEQYF. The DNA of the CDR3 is TGCGCCAGCAGCCAAGATCTATCTGGGCAGGGGGGGTCCTACGAGCAGTACTTC.

CDR3 in amino acids: CASSEALLAGAFEQYF. CDR3 nucleotide sequence: TGTGCCAGCAGCGAAGCCTTACTAGCGGGAGCTTTCGAGCAGTACTTC. The chain combines TRBV5-6 with TRBJ2-7; 11 bases align to TRBD2. CDR1 SGHDT and CDR2 YYEEEE come from the germline V gene. V was clipped by 4 bases and J by 6 bases; unmatched bases: 12. This CDR3 is 16 amino acids long.

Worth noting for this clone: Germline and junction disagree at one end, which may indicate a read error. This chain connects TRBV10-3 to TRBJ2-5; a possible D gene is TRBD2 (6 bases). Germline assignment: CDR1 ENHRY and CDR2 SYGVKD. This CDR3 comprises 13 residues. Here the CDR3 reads CATNEGRLRGINF. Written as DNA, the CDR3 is TGTGCCACCAACGAGGGTCGACTCCGGGGGATCAACTTC.

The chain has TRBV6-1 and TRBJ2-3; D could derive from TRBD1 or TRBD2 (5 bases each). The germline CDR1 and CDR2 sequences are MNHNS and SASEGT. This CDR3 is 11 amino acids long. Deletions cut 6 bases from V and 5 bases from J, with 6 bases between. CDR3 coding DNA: TGTGCCAGCAGGGGGGAAGATACGCAGTATTTT. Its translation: CASRGEDTQYF.

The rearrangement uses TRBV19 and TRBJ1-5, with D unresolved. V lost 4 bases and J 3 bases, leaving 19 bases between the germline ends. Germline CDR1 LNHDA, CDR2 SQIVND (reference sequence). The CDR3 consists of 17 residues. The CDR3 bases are TGTGCCAGTAGTAGGGTTTTCGGCCCTGTAGACAATCAGCCCCAGCATTTT. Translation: CASSRVFGPVDNQPQHF.

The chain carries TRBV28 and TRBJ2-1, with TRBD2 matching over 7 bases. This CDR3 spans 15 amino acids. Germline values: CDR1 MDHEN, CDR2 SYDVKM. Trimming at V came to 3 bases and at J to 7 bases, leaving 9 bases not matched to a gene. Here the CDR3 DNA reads TGTGCCAGCAGTTTCTTTAGGGAGGGGAAGAATGAGCAGTTCTTC. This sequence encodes CASSFFREGKNEQFF.

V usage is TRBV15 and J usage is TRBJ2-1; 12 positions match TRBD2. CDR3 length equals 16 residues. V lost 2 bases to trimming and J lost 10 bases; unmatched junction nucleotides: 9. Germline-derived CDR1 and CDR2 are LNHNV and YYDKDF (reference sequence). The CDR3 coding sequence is TGTGCCACCAGCAGACTGACTAGCGGGAGATTTCAGGAGCAGTTCTTC. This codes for CATSRLTSGRFQEQFF.

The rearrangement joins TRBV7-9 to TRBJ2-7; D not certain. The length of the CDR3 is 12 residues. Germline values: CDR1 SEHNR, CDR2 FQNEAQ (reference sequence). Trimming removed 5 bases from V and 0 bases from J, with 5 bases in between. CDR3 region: CASSLSSYEQYF. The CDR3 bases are TGTGCCAGCAGCCTGAGCTCCTACGAGCAGTACTTC.

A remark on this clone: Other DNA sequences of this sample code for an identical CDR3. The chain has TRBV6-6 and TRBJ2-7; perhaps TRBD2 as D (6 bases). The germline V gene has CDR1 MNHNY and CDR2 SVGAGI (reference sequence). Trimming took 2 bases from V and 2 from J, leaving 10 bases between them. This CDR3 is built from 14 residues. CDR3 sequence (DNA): TGTGCCAGCAGTTACGAGGGAGGCCCCTACGAGCAGTACTTC. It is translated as CASSYEGGPYEQYF.

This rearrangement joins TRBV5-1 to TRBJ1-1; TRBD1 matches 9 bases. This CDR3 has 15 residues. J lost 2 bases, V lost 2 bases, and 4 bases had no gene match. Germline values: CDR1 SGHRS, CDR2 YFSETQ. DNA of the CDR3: TGCGCCAGCAGCTTCGGGACAGGGCCAAACACTGAAGCTTTCTTT. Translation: CASSFGTGPNTEAFF.

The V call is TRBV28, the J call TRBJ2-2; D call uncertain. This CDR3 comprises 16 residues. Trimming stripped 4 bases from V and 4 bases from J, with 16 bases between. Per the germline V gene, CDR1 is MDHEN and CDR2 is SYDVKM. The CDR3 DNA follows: TGTGCCAGCAGTTCAAGCAGAGCATTCCTCACCGGGGAGCTGTTTTTT. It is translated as CASSSSRAFLTGELFF.

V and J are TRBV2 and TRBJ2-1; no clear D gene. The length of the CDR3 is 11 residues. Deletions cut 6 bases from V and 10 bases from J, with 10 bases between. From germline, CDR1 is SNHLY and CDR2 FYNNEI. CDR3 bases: TGTGCCAGCAGAGTGACCTGGGAGCAGTTCTTC. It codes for CASRVTWEQFF.

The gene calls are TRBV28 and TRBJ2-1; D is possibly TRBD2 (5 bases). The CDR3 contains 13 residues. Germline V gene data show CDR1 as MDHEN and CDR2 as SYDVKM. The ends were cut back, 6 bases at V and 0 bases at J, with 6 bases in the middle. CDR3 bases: TGTGCCAGCAGAGGGAGCTCCTACAATGAGCAGTTCTTC. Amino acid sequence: CASRGSSYNEQFF.

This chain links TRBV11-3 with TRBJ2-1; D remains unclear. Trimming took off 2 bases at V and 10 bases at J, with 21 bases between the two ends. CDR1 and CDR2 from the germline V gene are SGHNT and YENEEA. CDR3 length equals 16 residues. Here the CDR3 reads CASSLSLGVAIGEQFF. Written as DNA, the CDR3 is TGTGCCAGCAGCTTATCCCTCGGCGTTGCTATAGGGGAGCAGTTCTTC.

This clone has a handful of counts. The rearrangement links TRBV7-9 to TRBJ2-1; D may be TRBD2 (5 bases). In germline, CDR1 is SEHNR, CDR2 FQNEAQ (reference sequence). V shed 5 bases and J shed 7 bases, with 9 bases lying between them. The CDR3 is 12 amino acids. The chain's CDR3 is CASSPTRNEQFF. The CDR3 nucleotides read TGTGCCAGCAGCCCAACTAGAAATGAGCAGTTCTTC.